What follows is one T cell receptor beta chain and its context. Antigen: not known. The data were obtained in a study of breast tumors, draining lymph nodes, adjacent tissues. General study findings and limits: Tumor repertoires ranked between lymph nodes and nontumor tissue in diversity, with V and J gene preferences. Tumor T cell lymph node origin was a supported hypothesis, not proven.

Each CDR3 protein gets one entry after TCRdb re-called the multiplex PCR reads with MiXCR. The profile shows 12,000 or so distinct CDR3 sequences, 45% to 50% of them singletons. This CDR3 spans 15 amino acids. With V trimmed by 3 bases and J by 0 bases, 0 bases remained unmatched. Per germline, CDR1 SGHVS and CDR2 FNYEAQ. The chain combines TRBV7-6 with TRBJ2-3; the match to TRBD2 covers 10 bases. This receptor was taken from a female donor with breast cancer. Some clones in this sample may be carry-over from other donors' samples. Sequencing was done on a sample of tumor-adjacent breast tissue. CDR3 region: CASSLTSGSTDTQYF. The CDR3 DNA reads TGTGCCAGCAGCTTGACTAGCGGGAGCACAGATACGCAGTATTTT.